The clone carrying this T cell receptor (beta chain) showed up just a few times. The investigators reverse transcribed all of the isolated RNA, so they sequenced expressed TCRB transcripts. Method: immunoSEQ multiplex PCR; TCRdb's copy keeps in-frame clones and lacks some. The sample records hundreds of thousands of clones, about 16% being singletons. CDR3 length equals 14 residues. Looked up from germline, CDR1 is SGHTA and CDR2 is FQGNSA. V lost 4 bases and J 7 bases, leaving 16 bases between the germline ends. This sample was taken from a study of beta chain features in type 1 diabetes. Sample: naive CD4+ T cells from blood. The chain employs TRBV7-2 and TRBJ2-5; D may be TRBD2 (5 bases). The sequence was obtained from a man aged 18 to 35 in good health. This CDR3 reads CASSYYRDPGTQYF. The DNA for the CDR3 is TGTGCCAGCAGCTATTATCGGGATCCCGGGACCCAGTACTTC.